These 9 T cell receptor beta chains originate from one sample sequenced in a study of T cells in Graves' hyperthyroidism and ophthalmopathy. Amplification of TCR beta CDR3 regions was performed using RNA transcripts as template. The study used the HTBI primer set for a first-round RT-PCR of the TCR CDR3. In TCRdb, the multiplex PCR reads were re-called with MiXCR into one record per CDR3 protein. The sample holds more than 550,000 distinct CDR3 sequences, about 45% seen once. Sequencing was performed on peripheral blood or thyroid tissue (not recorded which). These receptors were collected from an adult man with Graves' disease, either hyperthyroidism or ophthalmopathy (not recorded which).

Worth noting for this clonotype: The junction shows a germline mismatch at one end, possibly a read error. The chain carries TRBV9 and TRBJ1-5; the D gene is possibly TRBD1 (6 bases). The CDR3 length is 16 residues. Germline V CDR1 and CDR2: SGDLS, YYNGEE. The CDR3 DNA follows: TGTGCCACCAGCAGAGCCTGGGGGGGCCCCCAAGAGACCCAGCATTTT. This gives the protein CATSRAWGGPQETQHF.

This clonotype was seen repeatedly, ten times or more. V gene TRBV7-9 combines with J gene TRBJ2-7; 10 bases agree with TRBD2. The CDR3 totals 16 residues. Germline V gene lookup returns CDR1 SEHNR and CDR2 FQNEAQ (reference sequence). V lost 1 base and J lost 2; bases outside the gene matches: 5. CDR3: CASSLVLAGPTYEQYF. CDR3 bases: TGTGCCAGCAGCTTAGTACTAGCGGGGCCTACCTACGAGCAGTACTTC.

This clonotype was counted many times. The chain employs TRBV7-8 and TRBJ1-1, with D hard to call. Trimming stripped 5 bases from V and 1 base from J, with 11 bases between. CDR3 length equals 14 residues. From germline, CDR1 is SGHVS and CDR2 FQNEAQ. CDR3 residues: CASSLSSGNTEAFF. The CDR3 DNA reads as TGTGCCAGCAGCCTATCTAGCGGGAACACTGAAGCTTTCTTT.

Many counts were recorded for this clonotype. CDR3 coding DNA: TGCAGCGTTGAAGGGGGCAAGGGGGGCTATGGCTACACCTTC. It yields the protein CSVEGGKGGYGYTF. The genes are TRBV29-1 and TRBJ1-2; maybe TRBD1 (6 bases). This CDR3 is 14 amino acids long. Trimming pared 1 base from V and 4 bases from J, leaving 13 bases between. Germline values: CDR1 SQVTM, CDR2 ANQGSEA.

The CDR3 nucleotides read TGTGCCAGCAGTAAACAACAGGGGCCAGCCTCACCCCTCCACTTT. It encodes CASSKQQGPASPLHF. The J gene is TRBJ1-6, the V gene TRBV2; 7 bases fit TRBD1. The CDR3 has 15 amino acids. CDR1 is SNHLY, CDR2 FYNNEI, per germline. With V trimmed by 5 bases and J by 10 bases, 11 bases remained unmatched.

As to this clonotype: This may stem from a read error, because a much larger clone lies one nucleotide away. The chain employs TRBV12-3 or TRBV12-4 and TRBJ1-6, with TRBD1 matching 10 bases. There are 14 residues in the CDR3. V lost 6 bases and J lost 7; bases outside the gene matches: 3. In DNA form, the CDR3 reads TGTGCCAGCAGCGCGGACAGGGGGAATTCACCCCTCCACTTT. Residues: CASSADRGNSPLHF.

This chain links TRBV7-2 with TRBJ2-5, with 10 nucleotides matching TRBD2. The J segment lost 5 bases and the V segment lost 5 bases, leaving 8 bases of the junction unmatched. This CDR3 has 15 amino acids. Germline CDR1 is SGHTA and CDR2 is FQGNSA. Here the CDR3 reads CASSGWTSGLETQYF. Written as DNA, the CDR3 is TGTGCCAGCAGCGGTTGGACTAGCGGTCTGGAGACCCAGTACTTC. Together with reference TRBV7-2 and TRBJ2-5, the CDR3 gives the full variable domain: GAGVSQSPSNKVTEKGKDVELRCDPISGHTALYWYRQSLGQGLEFLIYFQGNSAPDKSGLPSDRFSAERTGGSVSTLTIQRTQQEDSAVYLCASSGWTSGLETQYFGPGTRLLVL.

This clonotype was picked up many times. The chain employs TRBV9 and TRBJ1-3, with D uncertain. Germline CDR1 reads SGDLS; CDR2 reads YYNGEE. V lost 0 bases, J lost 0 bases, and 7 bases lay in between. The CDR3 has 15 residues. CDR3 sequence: CASSVALGSGNTIYF. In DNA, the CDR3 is TGTGCCAGCAGCGTAGCGCTGGGCTCTGGAAACACCATATATTTT.

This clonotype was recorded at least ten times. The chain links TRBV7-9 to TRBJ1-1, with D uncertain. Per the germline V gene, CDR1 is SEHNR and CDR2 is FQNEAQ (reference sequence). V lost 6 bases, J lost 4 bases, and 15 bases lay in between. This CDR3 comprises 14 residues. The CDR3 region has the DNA TGTGCCAGCAGGCCTAGTGGTGTGGGCACTGAAGCTTTCTTT. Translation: CASRPSGVGTEAFF.